This TCR beta chain was captured in a study of OX40 agonist ivuxolimab in advanced cancers. Some clones are missing from TCRdb's copy, which holds only in-frame ones; the method was immunoSEQ multiplex PCR. The data contain approximately 58,000 clones, around nine tenths of them singletons. The junction had 12 bases not matched to a gene; V was cut back by 4 bases and J by 5 bases. The germline V gene encodes CDR1 SGHTA and CDR2 FQGNSA. This CDR3 contains 16 residues. The sequence came from an adult with an advanced solid tumor such as melanoma, head and neck, liver or kidney cancer. The material was CD4+ or CD8+ T cells sorted from blood, obtained in a trial of the OX40 agonist ivuxolimab. The chain joins TRBV7-2 to TRBJ2-5; 8 nucleotides line up with TRBD2. The CDR3 DNA is TGTGCCAGCAGCTCAAATTCGGGACTAGGCACGGAGACCCAGTACTTC. It yields the protein CASSSNSGLGTETQYF.